The 15 T cell receptor beta chains given below trace back to one sample, sequenced in a study of lymphopenia after photon versus proton radiotherapy. The table came from immunoSEQ multiplex PCR; TCRdb's copy has only in-frame clones and leaves some out. The table records approximately 31,000 clones, 84% of them present only once. The sample here was peripheral blood, taken from a patient treated with proton-based radiotherapy. The receptors come from a woman aged 70-85 years with pancreatic cancer.

Of note for this clone: Additional DNA sequences in this sample encode the identical CDR3. J is TRBJ1-2 and V is TRBV10-3; 8 nucleotides align to TRBD1. This CDR3 comprises 18 residues. With V trimmed by 5 bases and J by 5 bases, 19 bases remained unmatched. The germline V gene has CDR1 ENHRY and CDR2 SYGVKD. CDR3 nucleotide sequence: TGTGCCATCAGTCTCGGACAGGGAAGGTCCTATTCCTCTTATGGCTACACCTTC. This sequence encodes CAISLGQGRSYSSYGYTF.

The chain employs TRBV9 and TRBJ1-2; D gene unclear. Trimming pared 8 bases from V and 4 bases from J, leaving 15 bases between. In germline, CDR1 is SGDLS, CDR2 YYNGEE. This CDR3 is built from 13 residues. CDR3: CASGRGPTYGYTF. The CDR3, as DNA: TGTGCCAGTGGGCGAGGTCCGACCTATGGCTACACCTTC.

V gene TRBV6-5 combines with J gene TRBJ2-6, with a tentative D call TRBD1 (6 bases). This CDR3 is built from 16 residues. Trimming left V 0 bases short and J 4 bases short, with 10 bases between. From germline, CDR1 is MNHEY and CDR2 SVGAGI. This CDR3 is CASSYSMGTGANVLTF. CDR3 nucleotides: TGTGCCAGCAGTTACTCGATGGGGACAGGGGCCAACGTCCTGACTTTC.

This clone was seen more than once but under ten times. This chain uses TRBV5-1 with TRBJ2-1; 10 nucleotides line up with TRBD2. Germline V gene lookup returns CDR1 SGHRS and CDR2 YFSETQ. V lost 1 base and J lost 7; bases outside the gene matches: 8. The CDR3 runs to 16 residues. CDR3: CASSLSGRADGNEQFF. The DNA of the CDR3 is TGCGCCAGCAGCTTGAGCGGGAGGGCCGATGGTAATGAGCAGTTCTTC.

The rearrangement joins TRBV7-2 to TRBJ2-5, with D tentatively TRBD1 or TRBD2 (7 bases each). CDR3 size: 15 residues. Germline V gene data show CDR1 as SGHTA and CDR2 as FQGNSA. V lost 1 base, J lost 4 bases, and 13 bases lay in between. The DNA of the CDR3 is TGTGCCAGCAGCTTAGTTGGCAGGGGGGGAGAGACCCAGTACTTC. Translated: CASSLVGRGGETQYF.

The V gene is TRBV9, the J gene TRBJ2-7, with D possibly TRBD1 on 6 matching bases. The ends were cut back, 0 bases at V and 2 bases at J, with 12 bases in the middle. CDR3 size: 15 residues. The germline gives CDR1 SGDLS, CDR2 YYNGEE. The CDR3 DNA is TGTGCCAGCAGCGTAGTGGACAGCCAACCCTACGAGCAGTACTTC. Encoded protein: CASSVVDSQPYEQYF.

V gene TRBV11-3 combines with J gene TRBJ2-5, with TRBD2 matching 7 bases. The V gene's germline CDR1 is SGHNT and CDR2 YENEEA. The CDR3 consists of 13 residues. With 0 bases clipped from V and 10 bases from J, the junction kept 5 bases outside the gene matches. The CDR3 here is CASSLDVGRLQYF. The CDR3 nucleotides read TGTGCCAGCAGCTTAGACGTCGGGAGGCTCCAGTACTTC.

This chain joins TRBV4-3 and TRBJ1-2; D unclear. CDR3 length equals 15 residues. Germline CDR1 and CDR2: LGHNA and YSLEER. Trimming pared 0 bases from V and 4 bases from J, leaving 12 bases between. The DNA for the CDR3 is TGCGCCAGCAGCCAAGATCATCCCGTCTTCTATGGCTACACCTTC. Translated, it gives CASSQDHPVFYGYTF.

The chain uses TRBV19 and TRBJ2-5, with D unresolved. Trimming cost V 4 bases and J 5 bases, with 8 bases left between them. From germline, CDR1 is LNHDA and CDR2 SQIVND (reference sequence). CDR3 length: 12 amino acids. The CDR3 region has the DNA TGTGCCAGTAGTAAAAACACGGAGACCCAGTACTTC. Protein: CASSKNTETQYF.

The gene calls are TRBV30 and TRBJ1-1; D remains ambiguous. In germline, CDR1 is GTSNPN, CDR2 SVGIG (reference sequence). V lost 5 bases to trimming and J lost 0 bases, with 4 bases between them. This CDR3 has 11 amino acids. The CDR3 here is CAWDMNTEAFF. DNA of the CDR3: TGTGCCTGGGACATGAACACTGAAGCTTTCTTT.

The rearrangement uses TRBV20-1 and TRBJ2-1; D remains ambiguous. This CDR3 is 10 amino acids long. CDR1 and CDR2 (germline): DFQATT, SNEGSKA (reference sequence). V was shortened by 3 bases and J by 3 bases, with 0 bases between the two germline ends. The CDR3 sequence: CSASYNEQFF. The CDR3 DNA is TGCAGTGCTAGCTACAATGAGCAGTTCTTC.

This chain links TRBV28 with TRBJ1-1; 9 nucleotides match TRBD1. Germline V gene lookup returns CDR1 MDHEN and CDR2 SYDVKM. There are 14 residues in the CDR3. The V gene end was trimmed by 4 bases and the J gene end by 6 bases; junction bases not matched to a gene: 6. This CDR3 is CASSWDRVGAEAFF. In nucleotides, the CDR3 is TGTGCCAGCAGTTGGGACAGGGTTGGTGCTGAAGCTTTCTTT.

CDR3 amino acids: CAWTLGGNTEAFF. The CDR3 bases are TGTGCCTGGACCCTCGGTGGGAACACTGAAGCTTTCTTT. The chain links TRBV30 to TRBJ1-1; D is undetermined. This CDR3 comprises 13 residues. The ends were cut back, 4 bases at V and 1 base at J, with 10 bases in the middle. The germline V gene has CDR1 GTSNPN and CDR2 SVGIG (reference sequence).

The chain combines TRBV9 with TRBJ2-2, with D unresolved. The CDR3 has 14 amino acids. Germline V CDR1 and CDR2: SGDLS, YYNGEE. V gave up 0 bases and J gave up 5 bases, with 8 bases separating them. The CDR3 region has the DNA TGTGCCAGCAGCGTAGAACAGAGAACCGGGGAGCTGTTTTTT. Translation: CASSVEQRTGELFF.

This clone was recorded once. V gene TRBV12-5 combines with J gene TRBJ2-5; TRBD2 might be the D (7 bases). CDR1 is LGHNT, CDR2 FRNRAP, per germline. V was cut by 0 bases and J by 5 bases, with 10 bases left in between. The CDR3 covers 14 residues. CDR3 nucleotide sequence: TGTGCTAGTGGTTTGGTGGGGGGGCGTGAGACCCAGTACTTC. Amino acid sequence: CASGLVGGRETQYF. Complete variable domain (other parts from reference TRBV12-5 and TRBJ2-5): DARVTQTPRHKVTEMGQEVTMRCQPILGHNTVFWYRQTMMQGLELLAYFRNRAPLDDSGMPKDRFSAEMPDATLATLKIQPSEPRDSAVYFCASGLVGGRETQYFGPGTRLLVL.